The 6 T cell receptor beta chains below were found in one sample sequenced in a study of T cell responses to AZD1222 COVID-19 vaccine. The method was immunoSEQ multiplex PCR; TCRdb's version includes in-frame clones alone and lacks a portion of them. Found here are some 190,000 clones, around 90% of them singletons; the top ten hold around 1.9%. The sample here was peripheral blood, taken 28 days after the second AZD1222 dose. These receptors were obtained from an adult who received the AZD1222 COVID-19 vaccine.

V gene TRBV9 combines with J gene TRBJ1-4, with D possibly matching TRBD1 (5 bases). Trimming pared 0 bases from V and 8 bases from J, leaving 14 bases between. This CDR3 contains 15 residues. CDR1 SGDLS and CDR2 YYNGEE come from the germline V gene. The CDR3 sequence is CASSVGDLPEEKLFF. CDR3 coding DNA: TGTGCCAGCAGCGTAGGGGACCTCCCAGAAGAAAAACTGTTTTTT.

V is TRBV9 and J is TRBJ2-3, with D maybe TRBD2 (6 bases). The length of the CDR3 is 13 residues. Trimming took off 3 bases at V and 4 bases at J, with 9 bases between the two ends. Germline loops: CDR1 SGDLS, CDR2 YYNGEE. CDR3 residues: CASSASSADTQYF. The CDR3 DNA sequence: TGTGCCAGCAGCGCTTCTAGCGCAGATACGCAGTATTTT.

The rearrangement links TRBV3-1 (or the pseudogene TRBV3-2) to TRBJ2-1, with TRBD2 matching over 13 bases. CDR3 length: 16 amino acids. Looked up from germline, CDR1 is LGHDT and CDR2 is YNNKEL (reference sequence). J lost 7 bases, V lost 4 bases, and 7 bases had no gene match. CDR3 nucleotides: TGTGCCAGCAGCCTATGGACTAGCGGGAGAGGGAATGAGCAGTTCTTC. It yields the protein CASSLWTSGRGNEQFF.

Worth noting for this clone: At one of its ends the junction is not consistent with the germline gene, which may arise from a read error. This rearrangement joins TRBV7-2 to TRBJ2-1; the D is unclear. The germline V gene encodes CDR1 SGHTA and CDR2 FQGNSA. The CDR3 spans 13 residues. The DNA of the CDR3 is TGTGCCAGCAGCTTATCCTCCAACAATGAGCAGTTCTTC. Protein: CASSLSSNNEQFF.

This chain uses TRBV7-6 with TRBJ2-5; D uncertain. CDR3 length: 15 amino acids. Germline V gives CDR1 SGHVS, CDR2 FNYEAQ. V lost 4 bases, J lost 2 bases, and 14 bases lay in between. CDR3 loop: CASSSRVNLQETQYF. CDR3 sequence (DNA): TGTGCCAGCAGCTCTCGTGTGAACCTGCAAGAGACCCAGTACTTC.

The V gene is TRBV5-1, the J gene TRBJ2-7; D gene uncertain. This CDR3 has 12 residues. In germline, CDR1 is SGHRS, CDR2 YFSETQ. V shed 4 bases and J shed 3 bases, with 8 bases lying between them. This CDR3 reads CASSQDLYEQYF. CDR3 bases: TGCGCCAGCAGCCAGGACCTCTACGAGCAGTACTTC.